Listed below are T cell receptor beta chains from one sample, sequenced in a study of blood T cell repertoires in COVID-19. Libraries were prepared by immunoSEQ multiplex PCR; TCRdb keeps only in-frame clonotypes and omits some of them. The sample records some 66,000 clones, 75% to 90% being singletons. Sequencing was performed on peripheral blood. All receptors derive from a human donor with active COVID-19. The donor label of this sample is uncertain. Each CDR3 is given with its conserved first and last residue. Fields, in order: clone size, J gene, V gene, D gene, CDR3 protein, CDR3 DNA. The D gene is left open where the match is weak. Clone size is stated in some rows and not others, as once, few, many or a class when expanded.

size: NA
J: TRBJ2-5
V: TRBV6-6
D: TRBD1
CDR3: CASSYMQGAIETQYF
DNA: TGTGCCAGCAGTTACATGCAGGGGGCCATCGAGACCCAGTACTTC

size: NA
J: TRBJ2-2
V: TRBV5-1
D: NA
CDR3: CASSLDPGNTGELFF
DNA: TGCGCCAGCAGCTTGGATCCAGGGAACACCGGGGAGCTGTTTTTT

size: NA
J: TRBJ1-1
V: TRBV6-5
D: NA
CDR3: CASSYSGGAFF
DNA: TGTGCCAGCAGTTACTCGGGGGGGGCTTTCTTT

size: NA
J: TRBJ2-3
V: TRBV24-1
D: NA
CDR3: CATSVQGSSTDTQYF
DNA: TGTGCCACCAGTGTTCAGGGATCTAGCACAGATACGCAGTATTTT

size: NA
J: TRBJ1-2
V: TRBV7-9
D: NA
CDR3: CASSLSQTNYGYTF
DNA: TGTGCCAGCAGCCTTAGCCAGACTAACTATGGCTACACCTTC

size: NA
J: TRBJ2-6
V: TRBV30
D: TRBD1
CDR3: CAWSVLFGTGRGANVLTF
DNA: TGTGCCTGGAGTGTCCTTTTCGGGACAGGGAGGGGGGCCAACGTCCTGACTTTC

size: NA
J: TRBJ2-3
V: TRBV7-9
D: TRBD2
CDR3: CASSPPPSGRASTDTQYF
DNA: TGTGCCAGCAGCCCTCCCCCTAGCGGGAGGGCGAGCACAGATACGCAGTATTTT

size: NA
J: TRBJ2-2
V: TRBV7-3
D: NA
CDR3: CASRSPEAGELFF
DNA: TGTGCCAGCAGAAGTCCAGAGGCCGGGGAGCTGTTTTTT

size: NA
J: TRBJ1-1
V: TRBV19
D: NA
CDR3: CASSARVDGTEAFF
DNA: TGTGCCAGTAGTGCCAGGGTGGATGGCACTGAAGCTTTCTTT

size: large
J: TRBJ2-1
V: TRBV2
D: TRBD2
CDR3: CASTGTSGYNEQFF
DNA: TGTGCCAGCACCGGGACTAGCGGCTACAATGAGCAGTTCTTC

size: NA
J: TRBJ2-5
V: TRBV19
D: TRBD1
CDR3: CASSNGYRGATQYF
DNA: TGTGCCAGTAGTAATGGCTACAGGGGGGCGACCCAGTACTTC

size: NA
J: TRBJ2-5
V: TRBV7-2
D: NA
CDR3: CASSLVFGVQETQYF
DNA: TGTGCCAGCAGCTTAGTTTTCGGGGTTCAAGAGACCCAGTACTTC

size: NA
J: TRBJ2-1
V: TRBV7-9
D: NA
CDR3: CASSLAGTLGGNEQFF
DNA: TGTGCCAGCAGCTTAGCGGGGACTCTTGGGGGGAATGAGCAGTTCTTC

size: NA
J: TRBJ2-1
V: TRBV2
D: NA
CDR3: CASRAGAYNEQFF
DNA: TGTGCCAGCCGAGCGGGCGCCTACAATGAGCAGTTCTTC

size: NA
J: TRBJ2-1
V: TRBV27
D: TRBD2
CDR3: CASTRERGYNEQFF
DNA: TGTGCCAGCACTCGAGAGCGGGGCTACAATGAGCAGTTCTTC

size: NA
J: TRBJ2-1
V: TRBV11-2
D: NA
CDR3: CASSRGTGEQFF
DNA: TGTGCCAGCAGCCGTGGTACGGGTGAGCAGTTCTTC

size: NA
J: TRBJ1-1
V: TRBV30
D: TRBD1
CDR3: CAWSGVTGGMNTEAFF
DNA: TGTGCCTGGAGTGGGGTGACAGGGGGCATGAACACTGAAGCTTTCTTT

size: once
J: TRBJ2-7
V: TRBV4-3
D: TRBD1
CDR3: CASSPKRGTASYEQYF
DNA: TGCGCCAGCAGCCCCAAGAGGGGGACAGCTTCCTACGAGCAGTACTTC

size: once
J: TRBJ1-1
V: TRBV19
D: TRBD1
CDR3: CASSIDGQGLAFF
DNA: TGTGCCAGTAGTATAGATGGACAGGGCCTAGCTTTCTTT

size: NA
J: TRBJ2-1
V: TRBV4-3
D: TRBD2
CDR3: CASSQEFDPRYGRDNEQFF
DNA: TGCGCCAGCAGCCAAGAATTCGATCCCCGGTACGGGAGGGACAATGAGCAGTTCTTC

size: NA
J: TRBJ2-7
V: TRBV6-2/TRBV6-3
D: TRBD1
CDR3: CASSYLTGTGTGDEQYF
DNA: TGTGCCAGCAGTTACTTGACAGGGACAGGAACGGGGGACGAGCAGTACTTC

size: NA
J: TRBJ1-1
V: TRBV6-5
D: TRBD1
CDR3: CASSRDRPGDTEAFF
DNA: TGTGCCAGCAGCCGGGACAGGCCGGGGGACACTGAAGCTTTCTTT

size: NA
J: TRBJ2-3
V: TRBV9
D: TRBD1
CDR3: CASSVRQGMGTDTQYF
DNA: TGTGCCAGCAGCGTCCGACAGGGGATGGGTACAGATACGCAGTATTTT

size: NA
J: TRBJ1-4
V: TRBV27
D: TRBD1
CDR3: CASSLGDRGGKLFF
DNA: TGTGCCAGCAGTTTAGGGGACAGGGGAGGAAAACTGTTTTTT

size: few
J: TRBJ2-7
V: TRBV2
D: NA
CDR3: CASSEAKIALYEQYF
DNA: TGTGCCAGCAGTGAAGCGAAGATAGCGCTATACGAGCAGTACTTC

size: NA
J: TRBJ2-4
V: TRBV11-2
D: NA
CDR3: CASSQFLAKNIQYF
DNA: TGTGCCAGCAGCCAGTTTCTAGCCAAAAACATTCAGTACTTC